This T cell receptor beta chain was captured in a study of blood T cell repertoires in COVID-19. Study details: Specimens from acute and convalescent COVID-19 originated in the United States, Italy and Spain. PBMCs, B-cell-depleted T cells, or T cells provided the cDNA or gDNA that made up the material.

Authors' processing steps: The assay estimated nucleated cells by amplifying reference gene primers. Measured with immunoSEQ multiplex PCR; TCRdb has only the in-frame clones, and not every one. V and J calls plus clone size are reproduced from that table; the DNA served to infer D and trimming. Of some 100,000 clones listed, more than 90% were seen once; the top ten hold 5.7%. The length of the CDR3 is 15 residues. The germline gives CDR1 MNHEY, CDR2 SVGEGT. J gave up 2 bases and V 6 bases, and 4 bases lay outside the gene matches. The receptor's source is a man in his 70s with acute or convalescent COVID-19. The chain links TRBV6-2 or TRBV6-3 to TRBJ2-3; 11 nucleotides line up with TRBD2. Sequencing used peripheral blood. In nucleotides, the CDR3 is TGTGCCAGCAGCTTAGCGGGAGGGGACACAGATACGCAGTATTTT. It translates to CASSLAGGDTDTQYF.